Included here is one T cell receptor (beta chain) sequence, with context. This beta chain appears as a stray read in a library generated for alpha chains; its size is not informative. The data are from a study of spatial heterogeneity in lung cancer. At the level of the study: Detection of beta-chain sequences consistently exceeded that of alpha-chain sequences.

Deletions cut 3 bases from V and 6 bases from J, with 4 bases between. The CDR3 is 11 residues long. Germline V gives CDR1 LGHDT, CDR2 YNNKEL (reference sequence). Stated time point: blood at routine non-recurrence follow-up after resection. Using its own MiXCR run on the 5' RACE reads, TCRdb lists one record per CDR3 protein. This table has 450 to 500 distinct CDR3 sequences, approximately 16% appearing once. Sample: PBMCs, taken at follow-up. The rearrangement joins TRBV3-1 to TRBJ2-3, with D hard to call. This receptor was obtained from a male donor with early-stage non-small cell lung cancer. The CDR3 here is CASSQADTQYF. The CDR3 nucleotides read TGTGCCAGCAGCCAGGCCGATACGCAGTATTTT.